One and the same sample provided the 2 T cell receptor beta chains below, sequenced in a study of blood T cell repertoires in COVID-19. Sequenced by immunoSEQ multiplex PCR; TCRdb stores in-frame clones only, minus some. The sample holds some 220,000 clones, 75% to 85% seen once. The sequenced sample was peripheral blood. The origin of the receptors is a man in his forties or fifties with active or convalescent COVID-19.

V is TRBV5-1 and J is TRBJ2-2, with 8 bases identical to TRBD1. Germline assignment: CDR1 SGHRS and CDR2 YFSETQ. This CDR3 has 17 residues. Trimming at V came to 1 base and at J to 0 bases, leaving 5 bases not matched to a gene. The CDR3 region is CASSLNLDRANTGELFF. The DNA of the CDR3 is TGCGCCAGCAGCTTGAATCTGGACAGGGCGAACACCGGGGAGCTGTTTTTT.

The rearrangement uses TRBV2 and TRBJ2-2, with D tentatively TRBD2 (5 bases). The CDR3 runs 13 residues. CDR1 is SNHLY, CDR2 FYNNEI, per germline. V shed 7 bases and J shed 5 bases, with 11 bases lying between them. CDR3 in amino acids: CASTWTLTGELFF. The CDR3 bases are TGTGCCAGCACATGGACTTTAACCGGGGAGCTGTTTTTT. Variable domain in full (rest from reference TRBV2 and TRBJ2-2): EPEVTQTPSHQVTQMGQEVILRCVPISNHLYFYWYRQILGQKVEFLVSFYNNEISEKSEIFDDQFSVERPDGSNFTLKIRSTKLEDSAMYFCASTWTLTGELFFGEGSRLTVL.